This TCR beta chain came from a study of early T cells in non-severe SARS-CoV-2 infection. The wider study: Sequenced bulk RNA came from whole blood that was unsorted, and chains were unpaired.

For this clonotype: Antigen unknown.

TCRdb ran MiXCR on the 5' RACE reads and lists one entry per CDR3 protein. The sample records 40,000 to 60,000 distinct CDR3 sequences, roughly 10% being singletons. Broader study findings: Anti-spike CD8 responses were favored by VDJdb matching, which missed private and CD4 specificities.

This TCR was recovered from an adult who was a healthcare worker with PCR-confirmed SARS-CoV-2 infection or an uninfected control (not recorded which). Material for sequencing was whole blood.

CDR3 coding DNA: TGTGCCAGCAGCGCCAGGGGTTTGACAGATACGCAGTATTTT. Protein product: CASSARGLTDTQYF. The chain employs TRBV9 and TRBJ2-3; D is possibly TRBD1 (6 bases). The CDR3 totals 14 residues. Germline CDR1 and CDR2: SGDLS and YYNGEE. Trimming pared 3 bases from V and 3 bases from J, leaving 11 bases between.